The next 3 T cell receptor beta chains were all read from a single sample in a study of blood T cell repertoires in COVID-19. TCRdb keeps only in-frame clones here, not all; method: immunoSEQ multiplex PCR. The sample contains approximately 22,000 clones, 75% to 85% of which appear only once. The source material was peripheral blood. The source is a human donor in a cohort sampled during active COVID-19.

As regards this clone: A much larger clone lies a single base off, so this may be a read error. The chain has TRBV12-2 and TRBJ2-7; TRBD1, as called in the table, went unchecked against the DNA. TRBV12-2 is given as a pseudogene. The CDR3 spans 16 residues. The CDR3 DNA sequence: TGTGCAAGTCGCCTAGGGGGGCATGGCCGCCCCTACGAGCAGTACTTC. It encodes CASRLGGHGRPYEQYF.

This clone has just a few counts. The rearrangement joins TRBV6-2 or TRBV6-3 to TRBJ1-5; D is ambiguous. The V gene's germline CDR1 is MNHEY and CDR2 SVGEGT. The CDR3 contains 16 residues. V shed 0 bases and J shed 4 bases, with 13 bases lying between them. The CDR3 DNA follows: TGTGCCAGCAGTTACTCAACCGGGGTGGGAAATCAGCCCCAGCATTTT. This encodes CASSYSTGVGNQPQHF.

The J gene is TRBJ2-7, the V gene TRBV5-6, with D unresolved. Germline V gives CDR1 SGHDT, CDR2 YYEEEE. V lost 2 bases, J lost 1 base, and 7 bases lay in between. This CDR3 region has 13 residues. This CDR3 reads CASSLAVSYEQYF. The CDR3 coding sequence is TGTGCCAGCAGCTTAGCCGTATCCTACGAGCAGTACTTC.